This T cell receptor beta chain was retrieved from a study of cytomegalovirus exposure and HLA in healthy donors. Per the germline V gene, CDR1 is ENHRY and CDR2 is SYGVKD. Trimming left V 10 bases short and J 4 bases short, with 17 bases between. CDR3 size: 14 residues. Concerning this clone: Its antigen remains unidentified.

Researchers ran the PCR with 60 Vbeta and 13 Jbeta primers. TCRdb's copy holds only in-frame clones and misses some; the assay was immunoSEQ multiplex PCR. The sample lists 85,000 to 130,000 clones; roughly 70% were seen once. Study-level findings and limits: In an earlier analysis, in some 500 donors, most V segments appeared productive either ~90% or ~30% of the time.

This clonotype was obtained from a male donor in good health and CMV-seropositive. The chain uses TRBV10-3 and TRBJ1-5; D possibly corresponds to TRBD1 (6 bases). What was sequenced was PBMCs. CDR3 DNA: TGTGCCACCTCCGGCAGGGGACCAAATCAGCCCCAGCATTTT. It codes for CATSGRGPNQPQHF.